Listed here is a single TCR beta chain. This entry belongs to a study of blood T cell repertoires in COVID-19. Study details: There were acute and convalescent COVID-19 samples, and they came from the United States, Italy and Spain. The analysed material was cDNA or gDNA that came from T cells, B-cell-depleted T cells, or PBMCs.

The authors' processing: Estimation of nucleated cell counts relied on the amplification of reference gene primers. Only in-frame clones appear in the TCRdb table, and some are missing; sequencing was by immunoSEQ multiplex PCR. V and J calls and clone size are those listed in that table; D and trimming were worked out from the DNA. This table has around 160,000 clones, around 84% appearing once. The CDR3 is made up of 16 amino acids. Germline assignment: CDR1 LGHDT and CDR2 YNNKEL (reference sequence). V was clipped by 4 bases and J by 0 bases, with 13 bases between them. The sequence came from a human donor in a cohort sampled during active COVID-19. Input material: peripheral blood. V and J are TRBV3-1 (or the pseudogene TRBV3-2) and TRBJ1-5; no clear D gene. The CDR3: CASSRAHPYSNQPQHF. CDR3 nucleotide sequence: TGTGCCAGCAGCCGAGCTCACCCCTATAGCAATCAGCCCCAGCATTTT.